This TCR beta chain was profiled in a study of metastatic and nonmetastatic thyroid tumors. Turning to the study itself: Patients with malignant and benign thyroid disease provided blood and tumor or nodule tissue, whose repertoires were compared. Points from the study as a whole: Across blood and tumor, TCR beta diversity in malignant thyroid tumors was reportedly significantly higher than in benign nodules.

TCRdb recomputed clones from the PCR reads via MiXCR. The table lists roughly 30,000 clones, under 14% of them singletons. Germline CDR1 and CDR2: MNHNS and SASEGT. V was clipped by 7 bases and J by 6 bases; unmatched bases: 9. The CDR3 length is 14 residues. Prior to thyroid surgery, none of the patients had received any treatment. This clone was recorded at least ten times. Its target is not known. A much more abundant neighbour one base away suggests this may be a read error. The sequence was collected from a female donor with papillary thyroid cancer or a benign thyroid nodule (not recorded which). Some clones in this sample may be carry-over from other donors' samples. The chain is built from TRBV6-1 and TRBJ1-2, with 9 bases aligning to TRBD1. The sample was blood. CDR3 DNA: TGTGCCAGCACCTCAGGACAGGGGATGGATGGCTACACCTTC. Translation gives CASTSGQGMDGYTF.